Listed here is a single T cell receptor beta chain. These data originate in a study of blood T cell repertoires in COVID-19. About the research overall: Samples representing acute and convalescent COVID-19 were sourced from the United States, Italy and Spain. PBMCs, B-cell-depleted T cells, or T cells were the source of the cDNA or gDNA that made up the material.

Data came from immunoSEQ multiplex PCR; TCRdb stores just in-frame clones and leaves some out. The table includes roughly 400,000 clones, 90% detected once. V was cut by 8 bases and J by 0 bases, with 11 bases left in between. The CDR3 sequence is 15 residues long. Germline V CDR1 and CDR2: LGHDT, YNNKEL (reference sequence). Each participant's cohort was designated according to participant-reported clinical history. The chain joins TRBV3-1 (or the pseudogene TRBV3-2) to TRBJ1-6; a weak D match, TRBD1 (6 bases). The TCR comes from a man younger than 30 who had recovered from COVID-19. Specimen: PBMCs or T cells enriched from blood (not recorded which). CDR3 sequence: CASGKDSSYNSPLHF. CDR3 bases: TGTGCCAGCGGAAAGGACAGCTCCTATAATTCACCCCTCCACTTT.